This T cell receptor beta chain was captured in a study of response to subunit inactivated influenza vaccine. Study-level results: The study's authors posited that every seasonal influenza vaccination enlists few new T cells.

A single record per CDR3 protein comes from TCRdb applying MiXCR to the RT-PCR reads. The data contain approximately 520,000 distinct CDR3 sequences, 25% of them seen just once; the ten biggest clones take up approximately 2%. The germline gives CDR1 GTSNPN, CDR2 SVGIG (reference sequence). CDR3 length equals 18 residues. J lost 0 bases, V lost 5 bases, and 14 bases had no gene match. Turning to this clonotype: Its specificity is unknown.

This sequence was found in a man aged 50 to 60 who received an inactivated influenza vaccine. Here the sequenced sample was CD4+ T cells sorted from PBMCs, taken roughly 5 days after vaccination. This chain links TRBV30 with TRBJ1-3; 9 nucleotides match TRBD1. CDR3 sequence: CAWPGQGLLSSSGNTIYF. In nucleotides, the CDR3 is TGTGCCTGGCCGGGACAGGGTTTACTATCAAGCTCTGGAAACACCATATATTTT.